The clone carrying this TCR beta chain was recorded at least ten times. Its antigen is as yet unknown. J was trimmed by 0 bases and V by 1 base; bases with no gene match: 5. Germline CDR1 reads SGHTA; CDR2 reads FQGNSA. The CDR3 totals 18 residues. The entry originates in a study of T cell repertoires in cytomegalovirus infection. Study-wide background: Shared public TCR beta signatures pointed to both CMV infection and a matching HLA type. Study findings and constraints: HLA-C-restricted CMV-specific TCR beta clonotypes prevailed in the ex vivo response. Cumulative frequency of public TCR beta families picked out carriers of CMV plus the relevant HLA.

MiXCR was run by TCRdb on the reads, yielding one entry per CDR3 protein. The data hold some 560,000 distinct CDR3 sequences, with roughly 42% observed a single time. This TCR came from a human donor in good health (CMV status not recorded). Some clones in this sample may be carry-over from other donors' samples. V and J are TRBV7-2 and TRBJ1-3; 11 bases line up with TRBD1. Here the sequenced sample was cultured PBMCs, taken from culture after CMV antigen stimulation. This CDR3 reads CASSLVGTGGISGNTIYF. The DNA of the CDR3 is TGTGCCAGCAGCTTAGTAGGGACAGGGGGAATCTCTGGAAACACCATATATTTT. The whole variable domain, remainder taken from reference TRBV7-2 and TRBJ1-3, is GAGVSQSPSNKVTEKGKDVELRCDPISGHTALYWYRQSLGQGLEFLIYFQGNSAPDKSGLPSDRFSAERTGGSVSTLTIQRTQQEDSAVYLCASSLVGTGGISGNTIYFGEGSWLTVV.